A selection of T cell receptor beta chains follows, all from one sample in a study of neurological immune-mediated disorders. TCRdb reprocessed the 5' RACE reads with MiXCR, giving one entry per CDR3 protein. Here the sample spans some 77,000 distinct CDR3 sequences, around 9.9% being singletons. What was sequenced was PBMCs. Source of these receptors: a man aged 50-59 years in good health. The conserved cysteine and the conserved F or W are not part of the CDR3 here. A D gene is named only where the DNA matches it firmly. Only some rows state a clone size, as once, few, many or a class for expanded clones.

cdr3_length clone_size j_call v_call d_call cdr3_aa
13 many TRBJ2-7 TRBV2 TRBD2 ASSLRGGGPYEQY
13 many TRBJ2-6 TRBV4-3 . ASSSQPSGANVLT
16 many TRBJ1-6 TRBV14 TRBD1 ASSQNRGASSYNSPLH
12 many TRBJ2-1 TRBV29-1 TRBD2 SVGSLAGYNEQF
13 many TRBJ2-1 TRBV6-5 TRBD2 ASSPGGRAYNEQF
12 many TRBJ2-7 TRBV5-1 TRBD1 ASSTRQGAYEQY
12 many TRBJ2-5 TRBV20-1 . SAEKGVSQETQY
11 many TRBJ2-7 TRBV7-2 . ASSSKQGYEQY
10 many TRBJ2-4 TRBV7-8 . ASSLIENIQY
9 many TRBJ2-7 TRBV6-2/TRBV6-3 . ASSAVYEQY
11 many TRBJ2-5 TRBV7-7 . ASSWGVGWTQY
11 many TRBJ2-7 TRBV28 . ASWGDRPYEQY
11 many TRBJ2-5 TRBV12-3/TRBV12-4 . ASSRQERETQY
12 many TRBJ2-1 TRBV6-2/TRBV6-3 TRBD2 ASSYGGTSVWQF
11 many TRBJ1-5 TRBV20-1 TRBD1 SARRQGGIAQH
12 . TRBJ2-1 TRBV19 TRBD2 ASKPSGIYNEQF
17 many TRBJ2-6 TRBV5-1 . ASSLAASSSQGRANVLT
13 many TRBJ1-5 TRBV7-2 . ASSLKDSSNQPQH
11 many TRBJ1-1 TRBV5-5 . ASSLFGRAEAF
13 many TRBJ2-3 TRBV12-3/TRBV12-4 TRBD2 ASSWQSGRADTQY
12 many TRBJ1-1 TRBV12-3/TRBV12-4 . ASSFGHGNTEAF
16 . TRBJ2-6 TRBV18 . ASSPVDRIRSGANVLT
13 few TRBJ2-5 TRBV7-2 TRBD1 ASSSQTGGQETQY
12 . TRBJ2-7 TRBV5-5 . PSSLTGDRYEQY
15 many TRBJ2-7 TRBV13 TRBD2 ASSFGTSGGAVYEQY
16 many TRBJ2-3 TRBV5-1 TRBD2 ASSPVKLAGGRTDTQY
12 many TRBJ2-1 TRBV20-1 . SVGIGSDYNEQF
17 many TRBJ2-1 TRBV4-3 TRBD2 ASSQDLLAGSHSYNEQF
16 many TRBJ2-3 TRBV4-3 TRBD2 ASSRTISGRDYTDTQY
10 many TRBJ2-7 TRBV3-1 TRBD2 ASSQQLREVY
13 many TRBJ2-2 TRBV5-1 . ASSLGISESGELF
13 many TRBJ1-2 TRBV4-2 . ASSQESHTNYGYT
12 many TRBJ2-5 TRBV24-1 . ATSDLGPLGTQY
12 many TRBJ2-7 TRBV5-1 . ASRVGVSSYEQY
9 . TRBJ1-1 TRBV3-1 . ASSQQGDPF
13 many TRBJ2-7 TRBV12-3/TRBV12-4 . ASSSRQALGGEQY
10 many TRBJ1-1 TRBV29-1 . SVSAWITEAF
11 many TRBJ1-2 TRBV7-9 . ASSHTEDYGYT
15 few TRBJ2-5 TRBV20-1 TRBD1 SVEKPAGTAAQETQY
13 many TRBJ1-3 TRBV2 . ASSEIRSSGNTIY
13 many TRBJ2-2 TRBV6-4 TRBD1 ASSAQGVGTGELF
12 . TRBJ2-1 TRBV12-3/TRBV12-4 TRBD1 AISVTGEHNEQF
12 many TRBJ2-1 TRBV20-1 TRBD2 SAPGTSEYNEQF
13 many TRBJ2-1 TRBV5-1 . ASSVTGSSYNEQF
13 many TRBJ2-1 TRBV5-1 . ASSFTSAYYNEQF
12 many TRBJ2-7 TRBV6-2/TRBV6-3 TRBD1 ASSGRQGTGEQY
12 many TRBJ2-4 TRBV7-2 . ASSLVGAGNIQY
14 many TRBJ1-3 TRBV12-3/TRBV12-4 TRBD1 ASSFIQGASGNTIY
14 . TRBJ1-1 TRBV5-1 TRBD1 VSSLDGQGANTEAF
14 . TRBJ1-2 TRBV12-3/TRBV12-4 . ASSFRARLANYGYT
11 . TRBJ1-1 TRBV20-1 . SASGGAGTEAF
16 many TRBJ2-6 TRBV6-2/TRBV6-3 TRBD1 ASRPLGQFSSGANVLT
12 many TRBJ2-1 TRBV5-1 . ASSLGSAYNEQF
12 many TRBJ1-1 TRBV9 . ASSVNGENTEAF
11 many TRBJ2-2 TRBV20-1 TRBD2 SARGGSSGELF
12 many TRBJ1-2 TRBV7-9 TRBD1 ASSLAGTGVGYT
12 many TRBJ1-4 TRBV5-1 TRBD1 ASSFQGAGEKLF
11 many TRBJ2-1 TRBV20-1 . SARDSRHNEQF
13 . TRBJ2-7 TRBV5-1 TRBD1 ASSLRQGRNNEQY